The TCR beta chain described here comes from a study of OX40 agonist ivuxolimab in advanced cancers. In the study overall: Patients treated during dose escalation were battling hepatocellular carcinoma, melanoma, renal cell or head and neck cancer. Patients were around 83% male with ages roughly 20 to 90, mean roughly 64. Study-level points and caveats: Clonal expansion among partial responders at 0.1-3.0 mg/kg ranked near the lowest.

The timepoints at which blood was sampled were baseline, cycle 4 day 1, and cycle 7 day 1. This clone was counted once. As yet, its antigen is unknown. Profiling relied on immunoSEQ multiplex PCR, and the TCRdb table lists in-frame clones only, not all of them. The table includes 50,000 to 70,000 clones, nearly 95% detected once. CDR3 length equals 14 residues. V was clipped by 4 bases and J by 2 bases, with 12 bases between them. Germline lookup yields CDR1 LNHDA and CDR2 SQIVND (reference sequence). The clonotype comes from an adult with an advanced solid tumor such as melanoma, head and neck, liver or kidney cancer. J is TRBJ2-7 and V is TRBV19, with TRBD2 as a possible D gene (5 bases). This sample comprised CD4+ or CD8+ T cells sorted from blood, obtained in a trial of the OX40 agonist ivuxolimab. CDR3 in amino acids: CASSTSDGAYEQYF. CDR3 nucleotide sequence: TGTGCCAGTAGTACCTCTGACGGGGCCTACGAGCAGTACTTC.